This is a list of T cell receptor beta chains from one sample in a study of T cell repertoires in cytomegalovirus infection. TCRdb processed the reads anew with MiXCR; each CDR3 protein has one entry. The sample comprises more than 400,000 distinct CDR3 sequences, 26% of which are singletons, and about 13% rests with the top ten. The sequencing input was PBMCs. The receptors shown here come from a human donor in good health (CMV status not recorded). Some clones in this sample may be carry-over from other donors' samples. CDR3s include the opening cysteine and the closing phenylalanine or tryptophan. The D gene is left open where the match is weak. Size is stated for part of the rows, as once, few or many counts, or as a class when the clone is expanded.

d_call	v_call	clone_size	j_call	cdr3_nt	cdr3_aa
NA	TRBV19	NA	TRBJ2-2	TGTGCCAGTAGTTTCTCCGTAGCGCCGAACACCGGGGAGCTGTTTTTT	CASSFSVAPNTGELFF
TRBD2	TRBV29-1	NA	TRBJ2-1	TGCAGCGTGAGGCGGGCGGGAGGGATCAATGAGCAGTTCTTC	CSVRRAGGINEQFF
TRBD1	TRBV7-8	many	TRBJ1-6	TGTGCCAGCAGCTTTGGACAGGGGGGTTCACCCCTCCACTTT	CASSFGQGGSPLHF
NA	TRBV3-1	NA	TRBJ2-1	TGTGCCAGCAGCCAAGATAAAGGGTACAATGAGCAGTTCTTC	CASSQDKGYNEQFF
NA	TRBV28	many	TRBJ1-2	TGTGCCGCAGCAATTGACTCGGGGGGCTACACCTTC	CAAAIDSGGYTF
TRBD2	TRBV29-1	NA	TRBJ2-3	TGCAGCGTTGGGACTAGCGGGAGACCAGATACGCAGTATTTT	CSVGTSGRPDTQYF
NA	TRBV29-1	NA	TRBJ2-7	TGCAGCGTTGAAGAGGGCAGTAGCTCCTACGAGCAGTACTTC	CSVEEGSSSYEQYF
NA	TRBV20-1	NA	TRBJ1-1	TGCAGTGCTAGAGATCGGTTTCGGGGTCTCACTGAAGCTTTCTTT	CSARDRFRGLTEAFF
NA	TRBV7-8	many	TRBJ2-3	TGTGCCAGCAGCTTAGTTATTAGCACAGATACGCAGTATTTT	CASSLVISTDTQYF
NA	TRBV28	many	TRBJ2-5	TGTGCCAGCAGGAAGGGGTACCAAGAGACCCAGTACTTC	CASRKGYQETQYF
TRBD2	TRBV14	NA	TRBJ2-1	TGTGCCAGCAGCCAAGTTCTCGGGCGGGAGGGCCTCGATGAGCAGTTCTTC	CASSQVLGREGLDEQFF
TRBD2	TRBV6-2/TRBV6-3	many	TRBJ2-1	TGTGCCAGCACCACTAGCGGGATCAGCTCCTACAATGAGCAGTTCTTC	CASTTSGISSYNEQFF
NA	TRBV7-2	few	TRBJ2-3	TGTGCCAGCAGCTTAGTCAACTCCGGATTAGGGGCATATTATACGCAGTATTTT	CASSLVNSGLGAYYTQYF
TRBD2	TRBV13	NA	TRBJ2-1	TGTGCCAGCAGCACACAGGCTAGCGGGAGGGCCTACAATGAGCAGTTCTTC	CASSTQASGRAYNEQFF
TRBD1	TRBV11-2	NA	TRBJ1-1	TGTGCCAGCAGCCCGGGACAGGGGTGGGACACTGAAGCTTTCTTT	CASSPGQGWDTEAFF
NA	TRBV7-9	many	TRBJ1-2	TGTGCCAGCAGCTTAAGAAGTGGGGCAGGGAGCGGCTACACCTTC	CASSLRSGAGSGYTF
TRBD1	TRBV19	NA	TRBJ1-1	TGTGCCAGTAGTACCCGACAGGGGGGTGAAGCTTTCTTT	CASSTRQGGEAFF
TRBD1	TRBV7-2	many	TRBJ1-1	TGTGCCAGCAGCCGCCCAGGGGGACAGGGGGCGTGGGAAGCTTTCTTT	CASSRPGGQGAWEAFF
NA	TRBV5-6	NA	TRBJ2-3	TGTGCCAGCAGCTTCGGTCTCCCCGGGGATACGCAGTATTTT	CASSFGLPGDTQYF
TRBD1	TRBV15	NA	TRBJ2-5	TGTGCCACCAGCCTCGACAGGGGACAAGAGACCCAGTACTTC	CATSLDRGQETQYF
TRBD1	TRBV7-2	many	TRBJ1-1	TGTGCCAGCAGCGTAATCCCACAGGGGAAGATGAACACTGAAGCTTTCTTT	CASSVIPQGKMNTEAFF
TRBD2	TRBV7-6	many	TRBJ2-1	TGTGCCAGCAGCTTATTTAGCGGGGGCTACAATGAGCAGTTCTTC	CASSLFSGGYNEQFF
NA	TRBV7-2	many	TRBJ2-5	TGTGCCAGCACCCGGCTTGGGTCTGGGGAGGAGACCCAGTACTTC	CASTRLGSGEETQYF
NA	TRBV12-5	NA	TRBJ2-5	TGTGCTAGTGGTCCCGGGCAGGGTGAGGTCTCGGAGACCCAGTACTTC	CASGPGQGEVSETQYF
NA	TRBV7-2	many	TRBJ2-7	TGTGCCAGCAGCTTAGCTCGTCTAGACTACGAGCAGTACTTC	CASSLARLDYEQYF
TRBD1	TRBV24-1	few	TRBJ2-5	TGTGCCACCAGTGATTTGGGCCAGGGGGCAGGGGAGACCCAGTACTTC	CATSDLGQGAGETQYF
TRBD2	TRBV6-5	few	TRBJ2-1	TGTGCCAGCAGTTACTCGAGGACCTTATTCGGACGGGAGGGGCAGTTCTTC	CASSYSRTLFGREGQFF
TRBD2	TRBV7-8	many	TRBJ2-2	TGTGCGGGGGGAGCTAGCGGGAGGGCCCGAACCGGGGAGCTGTTTTTT	CAGGASGRARTGELFF
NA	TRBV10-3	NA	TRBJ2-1	TGTGCCATCAGTGACCGGGCGGGGGCTGAGGGTGAGCAGTTCTTC	CAISDRAGAEGEQFF
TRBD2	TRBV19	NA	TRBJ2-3	TGTGCCAGTAGTATAGGGCTAGCGGGAGGATTTTCCACAGATACGCAGTATTTT	CASSIGLAGGFSTDTQYF
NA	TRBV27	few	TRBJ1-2	TGTGCCAGCACCTCACTGGATAAGCTCGGGGGCTATGGCTACACCTTC	CASTSLDKLGGYGYTF
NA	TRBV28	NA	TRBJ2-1	TGTGCCAGCAGGGTCGGGGAAACGAGCTACAATGAGCAGTTCTTC	CASRVGETSYNEQFF
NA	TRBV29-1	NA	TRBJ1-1	TGCAGCGTTGTACTCGGTGGGACCGGAGGTGAAGCTTTCTTT	CSVVLGGTGGEAFF
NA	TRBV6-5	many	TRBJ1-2	TGTGCCAGCAGCCCCCAGACGGGGTATGGCTACACCTTC	CASSPQTGYGYTF
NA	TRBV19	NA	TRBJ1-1	TGTGCCAGTAGTATCGGACGGACCGGCGAAGCTTTCTTT	CASSIGRTGEAFF
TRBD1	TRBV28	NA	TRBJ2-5	TGTGCCAGCAGTACGAGGCAGGGGGCGTGGGAGACCCAGTACTTC	CASSTRQGAWETQYF